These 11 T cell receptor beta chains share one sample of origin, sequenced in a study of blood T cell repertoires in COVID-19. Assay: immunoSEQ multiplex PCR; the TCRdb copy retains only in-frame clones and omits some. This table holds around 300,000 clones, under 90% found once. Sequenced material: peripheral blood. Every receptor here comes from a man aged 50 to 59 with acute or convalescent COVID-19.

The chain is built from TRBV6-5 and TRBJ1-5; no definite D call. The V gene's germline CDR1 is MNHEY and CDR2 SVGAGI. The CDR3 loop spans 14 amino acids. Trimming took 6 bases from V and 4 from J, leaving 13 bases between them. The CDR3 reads CASRKARGNQPQHF. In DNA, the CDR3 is TGTGCCAGCAGGAAGGCACGAGGAAATCAGCCCCAGCATTTT.

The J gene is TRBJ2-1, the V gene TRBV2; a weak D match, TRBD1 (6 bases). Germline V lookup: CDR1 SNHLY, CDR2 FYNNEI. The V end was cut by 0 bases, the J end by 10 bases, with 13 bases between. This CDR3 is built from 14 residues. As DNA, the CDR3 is TGTGCCAGCAGTGAAGCGCTTTTCGGACAGGAGCAGTTCTTC. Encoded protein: CASSEALFGQEQFF.

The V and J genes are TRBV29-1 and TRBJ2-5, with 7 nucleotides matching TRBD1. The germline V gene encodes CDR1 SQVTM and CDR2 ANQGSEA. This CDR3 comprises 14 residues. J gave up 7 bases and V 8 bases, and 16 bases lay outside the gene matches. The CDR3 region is CSTQGTDNVGTQYF. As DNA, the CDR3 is TGCAGCACCCAGGGGACAGACAACGTGGGGACCCAGTACTTC.

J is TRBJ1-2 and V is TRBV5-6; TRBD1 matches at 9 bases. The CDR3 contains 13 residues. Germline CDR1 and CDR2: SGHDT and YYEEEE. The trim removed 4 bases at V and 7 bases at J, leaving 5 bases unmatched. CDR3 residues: CASSNRGLGGYTF. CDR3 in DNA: TGTGCCAGCAGCAACAGGGGGCTGGGTGGCTACACCTTC.

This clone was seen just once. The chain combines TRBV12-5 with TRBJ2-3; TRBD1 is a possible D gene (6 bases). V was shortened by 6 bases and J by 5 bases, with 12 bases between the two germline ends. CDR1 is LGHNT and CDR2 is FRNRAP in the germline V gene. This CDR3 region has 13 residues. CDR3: CASGLTGRDTQYF. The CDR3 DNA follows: TGTGCTAGTGGCCTCACAGGGCGAGATACGCAGTATTTT. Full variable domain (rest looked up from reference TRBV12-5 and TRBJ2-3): DARVTQTPRHKVTEMGQEVTMRCQPILGHNTVFWYRQTMMQGLELLAYFRNRAPLDDSGMPKDRFSAEMPDATLATLKIQPSEPRDSAVYFCASGLTGRDTQYFGPGTRLTVL.

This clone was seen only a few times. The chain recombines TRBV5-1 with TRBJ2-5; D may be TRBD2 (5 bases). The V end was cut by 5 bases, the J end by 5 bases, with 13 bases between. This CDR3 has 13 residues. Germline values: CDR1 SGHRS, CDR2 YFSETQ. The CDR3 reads CASRREPAETQYF. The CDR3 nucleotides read TGCGCCAGCAGGAGGGAACCGGCGGAGACCCAGTACTTC.

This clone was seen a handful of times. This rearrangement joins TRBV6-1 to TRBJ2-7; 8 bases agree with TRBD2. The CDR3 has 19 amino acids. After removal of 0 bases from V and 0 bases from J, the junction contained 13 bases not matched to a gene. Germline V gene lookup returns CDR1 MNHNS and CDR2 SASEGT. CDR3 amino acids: CASSEARGLADPYSYEQYF. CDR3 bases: TGTGCCAGCAGTGAAGCCAGAGGACTAGCTGATCCATACTCCTACGAGCAGTACTTC.

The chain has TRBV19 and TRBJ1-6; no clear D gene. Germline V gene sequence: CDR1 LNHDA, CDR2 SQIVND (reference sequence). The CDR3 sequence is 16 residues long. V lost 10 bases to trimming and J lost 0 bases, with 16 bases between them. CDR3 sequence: CATATEFSSYNSPLHF. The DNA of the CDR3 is TGTGCCACCGCGACTGAATTCAGCTCCTATAATTCACCCCTCCACTTT.

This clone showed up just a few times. The CDR3 sequence: CASSLDRGRETQYF. The CDR3 DNA follows: TGTGCCAGCAGCTTGGATCGGGGGAGAGAGACCCAGTACTTC. This rearrangement joins TRBV5-4 to TRBJ2-5; tentatively, D is TRBD2 (6 bases). Germline CDR1 reads SGHNT; CDR2 reads YYREEE (reference sequence). The CDR3 covers 14 residues. V was trimmed by 0 bases and J by 4 bases, leaving 10 bases between them.

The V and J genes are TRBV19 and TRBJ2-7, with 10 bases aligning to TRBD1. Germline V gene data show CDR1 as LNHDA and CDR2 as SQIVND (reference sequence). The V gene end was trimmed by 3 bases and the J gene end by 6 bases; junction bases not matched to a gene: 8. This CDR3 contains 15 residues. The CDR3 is CASSISWTGGSEQYF. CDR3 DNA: TGTGCCAGTAGTATCTCGTGGACAGGGGGGAGCGAGCAGTACTTC.

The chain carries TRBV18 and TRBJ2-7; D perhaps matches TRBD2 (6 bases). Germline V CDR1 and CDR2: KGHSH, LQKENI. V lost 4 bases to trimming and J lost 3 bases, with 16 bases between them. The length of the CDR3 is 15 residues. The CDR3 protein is CASSHSGGNGYEQYF. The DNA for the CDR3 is TGTGCCAGCTCACACTCTGGGGGGAATGGCTACGAGCAGTACTTC. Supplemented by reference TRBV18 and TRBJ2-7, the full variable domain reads NAGVMQNPRHLVRRRGQEARLRCSPMKGHSHVYWYRQLPEEGLKFMVYLQKENIIDESGMPKERFSAEFPKEGPSILRIQQVVRGDSAAYFCASSHSGGNGYEQYFGPGTRLTVT.